This TCR beta chain is from a study of identical twins. This clonotype was seen many times. TCRdb analysed the 5' RACE reads with MiXCR anew, one entry per CDR3 protein. The table records fewer than 900,000 distinct CDR3 sequences, around 20% of them present only once. The V gene's germline CDR1 is SQVTM and CDR2 ANQGSEA. The CDR3 consists of 13 residues. V was trimmed by 3 bases and J by 2 bases, leaving 10 bases between them. The sample was also reused in another study, on T cells expressing NK-cell markers.

This sequence originates from a woman aged 18-30 years in good health. Material for sequencing was PBMCs. The rearrangement links TRBV29-1 to TRBJ2-5; D not resolved. CDR3 residues: CSVDLGWQETQYF. DNA for the CDR3: TGCAGCGTTGATCTGGGTTGGCAAGAGACCCAGTACTTC.